These T cell receptor beta chains were read from a single sample in a study of Ad26.COV2.S vaccination and SARS-CoV-2 variants. Only in-frame clones appear in the TCRdb table, and some are missing; sequencing was by immunoSEQ multiplex PCR. In the table there are about 430,000 clones, 75% to 95% of which are singletons. The sequenced sample was peripheral blood, obtained in a trial of Ad26.COV2.S vaccine versus placebo. The origin of the receptors is a person aged 18-65 years who received the Ad26.COV2.S COVID-19 vaccine or a placebo. Both conserved end residues are trimmed from each CDR3. For some rows the clone size is stated as once, few or many, or as a class when expanded; others skip it.

j_call clone_size v_call cdr3_aa
TRBJ2-1 . TRBV7-8 ASLPGLASNEQF
TRBJ2-3 . TRBV12-5 ASGFTTDTQY
TRBJ1-6 . TRBV2 ASSVRHDDSPLH
TRBJ2-1 . TRBV6-2/TRBV6-3 ASSYIPAGYSYNEQF
TRBJ1-3 . TRBV6-1 ASSARDSGSGNTIY
TRBJ1-2 . TRBV29-1 SVESGGAIGYT
TRBJ2-7 . TRBV13 ASSPDGQGHSYEQY
TRBJ1-2 . TRBV28 ASSLVNGRGLGYT
TRBJ2-7 . TRBV7-9 ASSPRTGTLYEQY
TRBJ1-3 . TRBV6-5 ASSYSGGNTIY
TRBJ2-3 . TRBV9 ASSVGDYTDTQY
TRBJ1-1 . TRBV4-1 ASSQDTTEAF
TRBJ1-2 . TRBV21-1 ASSKRDRLLAYGYT
TRBJ2-7 . TRBV2 ASSDGGGQY
TRBJ2-5 . TRBV5-4 ASSSGQERETQY
TRBJ1-4 . TRBV19 ASSPQTGYNEKLF
TRBJ2-2 . TRBV4-1 ASSQAPRASNTGELF
TRBJ1-6 . TRBV15 ATSRDNQGVSPLH
TRBJ2-7 . TRBV7-3 ASSSDGGGSQKQY
TRBJ2-7 . TRBV7-2 ASSLGLAGGKQY
TRBJ2-5 . TRBV4-3 ASSPALGARETQY
TRBJ2-3 . TRBV7-2 ASSLSGGRSGDSTDTQY
TRBJ2-5 . TRBV20-1 SANYQETQY
TRBJ2-7 . TRBV7-8 ASSLGRVYEQY
TRBJ2-7 . TRBV30 AWSVAAKGRNEQY
TRBJ2-7 . TRBV5-1 ASSLEGLGEQY
TRBJ2-7 . TRBV6-2/TRBV6-3 ASSRDETEQY
TRBJ1-2 . TRBV5-4 ASSWGQGFDGYT
TRBJ1-4 . TRBV11-2 ASSWGWATTNEKLF
TRBJ2-5 . TRBV28 ASRRGSGQETQY
TRBJ1-1 . TRBV7-2 ASSYDRIQSTEAF
TRBJ2-7 . TRBV11-2 ASSSRDILYEQY
TRBJ2-1 . TRBV24-1 ATSDPASPNTNEQF
TRBJ2-7 . TRBV6-2/TRBV6-3 ASSYSESYEQY
TRBJ2-7 . TRBV16 ASSQYGEQY
TRBJ2-7 . TRBV29-1 SVEEDSSYEQY
TRBJ2-5 . TRBV7-9 ASSISQGSWETQY
TRBJ2-7 few TRBV6-5 ASYRQATYEQY
TRBJ1-1 . TRBV11-2 ASSLGAMNTEAF
TRBJ2-2 . TRBV3-1/TRBV3-2 ASSQKMAGELF
TRBJ1-1 . TRBV15 ATSRESRGPHTEAF
TRBJ2-5 . TRBV21-1 ASSKENSGQNQETQY
TRBJ2-2 . TRBV11-2 ASSSLRPTNTGELF
TRBJ2-7 . TRBV10-3 AISVGLAGSSYEQY
TRBJ2-5 . TRBV7-9 ASSGVLRTSGSQETQY
TRBJ1-1 few TRBV27 ASSTDRVNTEAF
TRBJ2-1 . TRBV6-5 ASSSRTSVWEQF
TRBJ1-2 . TRBV5-1 ASSLLEQGKDGYT
TRBJ1-6 . TRBV18 ASSPGTGHSLH
TRBJ2-7 . TRBV6-5 ASRLKRGGDEQY
TRBJ2-1 . TRBV5-4 ASRNLAGADEQF
TRBJ1-1 . TRBV6-2/TRBV6-3 ASSLSAGGEAF
TRBJ2-7 . TRBV6-2/TRBV6-3 ASSSWGQRSYEQY
TRBJ2-6 . TRBV6-1 ASSEARASGANVLT
TRBJ2-3 . TRBV11-2 ASSRGGFPDTQY
TRBJ2-7 . TRBV6-2/TRBV6-3 ASSLLGPYEQY
TRBJ1-6 . TRBV27 ASSFWNSPLH
TRBJ2-1 . TRBV5-1 ASSLASGGYNEQF
TRBJ2-5 . TRBV2 ASSPAEQGPQETQY